This entry lists 9 T cell receptor beta chains sequenced from one sample in a study of neurological immune-mediated disorders. From the 5' RACE reads, TCRdb called clonotypes with MiXCR, one entry per CDR3 protein. The data contain 65,000 to 75,000 distinct CDR3 sequences, approximately 5% of them singletons. Sequenced sample: PBMCs. The source of these receptors is a woman aged 70-85 years with multiple sclerosis.

The chain recombines TRBV12-3 or TRBV12-4 with TRBJ2-1; TRBD1 might be the D (5 bases). CDR3 length: 16 residues. Trimming removed 5 bases at V and 3 bases at J, with 17 bases between. DNA for the CDR3: TGTGCCAGCAGTGCACGCAGGGTAGCCCGCTACAATGAGCAGTTCTTC. This sequence encodes CASSARRVARYNEQFF.

The rearrangement uses TRBV15 and TRBJ1-2; D is uncertain. The V end was cut by 0 bases, the J end by 1 base, with 9 bases between. The CDR3 consists of 15 residues. The V gene's germline CDR1 is LNHNV and CDR2 YYDKDF (reference sequence). Written as DNA, the CDR3 is TGTGCCACCAGCAGAGATCGGGCGCTTAACTATGGCTACACCTTC. Translation gives CATSRDRALNYGYTF.

This clonotype was recorded at least ten times. The CDR3 here is CASSVGQGDYNEQFF. DNA of the CDR3: TGTGCCAGCAGCGTCGGACAGGGGGACTACAATGAGCAGTTCTTC. The chain carries TRBV9 and TRBJ2-1, with 10 bases lining up with TRBD1. Unmatched junction bases numbered 2, after V lost 2 bases and J lost 3 bases. This CDR3 region has 15 residues. Per germline, CDR1 SGDLS and CDR2 YYNGEE.

This clonotype has at least ten counts. V and J are TRBV20-1 and TRBJ2-1, with 11 bases matching TRBD2. The CDR3 is 14 amino acids. Germline CDR1 is DFQATT and CDR2 is SNEGSKA (reference sequence). Losses at the gene ends were 2 bases for V and 8 bases for J; bases not matched to a gene: 5. The CDR3: CSARTSGRRDEQFF. The CDR3 bases are TGCAGTGCTAGAACTAGCGGGAGAAGGGATGAGCAGTTCTTC.

Ten or more counts support this clonotype. The V and J genes are TRBV5-1 and TRBJ1-6; 9 bases are shared with TRBD1. The V segment lost 4 bases and the J segment 8 bases; nucleotides outside the gene matches: 10. There are 16 residues in the CDR3. Per germline, CDR1 SGHRS and CDR2 YFSETQ. In DNA form, the CDR3 reads TGCGCCAGCAGCCTGGGACAGGGAATGTGGGATTCACCCCTCCACTTT. Translating gives CASSLGQGMWDSPLHF.

This clonotype was found many times. V is TRBV5-1 and J is TRBJ2-5; maybe TRBD2 (6 bases). This CDR3 comprises 15 residues. CDR1 is SGHRS and CDR2 is YFSETQ in the germline V gene. Between the trimmed V and J ends, which lost 4 bases and 1 base, there was a span of 14 bases. CDR3 nucleotide sequence: TGCGCCAGCAGCCCCAGGGCGGGAAGCCAAGAGACCCAGTACTTC. This codes for CASSPRAGSQETQYF.

This clonotype was detected many times. The rearrangement uses TRBV20-1 and TRBJ2-3; 13 bases are shared with TRBD2. Unmatched junction bases numbered 8, after V lost 4 bases and J lost 4 bases. The CDR3 loop spans 16 amino acids. Germline V gives CDR1 DFQATT, CDR2 SNEGSKA (reference sequence). As DNA, the CDR3 is TGCAGTGCTACATACACTAGCGGGAGGGCCTCAGATACGCAGTATTTT. It specifies CSATYTSGRASDTQYF.

The V call is TRBV10-3, the J call TRBJ2-3; weak D call: TRBD2 (5 bases). Germline V lookup: CDR1 ENHRY, CDR2 SYGVKD. The V end was cut by 6 bases, the J end by 1 base, with 11 bases between. The CDR3 is 14 residues long. Here the CDR3 reads CAISWGSGTDTQYF. Written as DNA, the CDR3 is TGTGCCATCAGCTGGGGTAGCGGCACAGATACGCAGTATTTT.

This clonotype was detected ten times or more. The CDR3 DNA sequence: TGTGCCAGCAGTTCGGGACTAGCGGTCGCAGATACGCAGTATTTT. It yields the protein CASSSGLAVADTQYF. This sequence joins TRBV12-3 or TRBV12-4 and TRBJ2-3; 11 bases are shared with TRBD2. The CDR3 is 15 residues long. J was trimmed by 4 bases and V by 4 bases; bases with no gene match: 4.